Listed below are T cell receptor beta chains from one sample, sequenced in a study of patients and donors after allogeneic stem cell transplantation. MiXCR, run by TCRdb on the RT-PCR reads, gives a single entry per CDR3 protein. The table has 80,000 to 90,000 distinct CDR3 sequences, about 48% seen once. What was sequenced was blood, either unsorted or a sorted T cell fraction (not recorded which). These receptors were obtained from a human donor who was either an allogeneic HSCT recipient or a stem cell or donor lymphocyte infusion donor (not recorded which). It is not recorded whose cells these are; they may come from a transplant donor. The CDR3 runs from the conserved cysteine through the conserved F or W. A D gene is named only where the DNA matches it firmly. For some rows the clone size is stated as once, few or many, or as a class when expanded; others skip it.

j_gene,abundance,v_gene,d_gene,CDR3aa,CDR3nt
TRBJ1-1,-,TRBV12-3/TRBV12-4,-,CASSPTVLPNTEAFF,TGTGCCAGCAGTCCTACGGTCCTCCCAAACACTGAAGCTTTCTTT
TRBJ2-7,-,TRBV4-1,TRBD1,CASSQDGTGVTGVQYF,TGCGCCAGCAGCCAAGACGGGACAGGAGTGACTGGAGTGCAGTACTTC
TRBJ2-3,-,TRBV4-3,-,CASSQRQPTSTDTQYF,TGCGCCAGCAGCCAACGCCAGCCCACGTCCACAGATACGCAGTATTTT
TRBJ1-1,few,TRBV11-2,-,CASRSDPNTEAFF,TGTGCCAGCAGATCTGACCCGAACACTGAAGCTTTCTTT
TRBJ2-1,-,TRBV12-3/TRBV12-4,TRBD2,CASSLTSGSGSEQFF,TGTGCCAGCAGTCTAACTAGCGGGAGTGGGAGTGAGCAGTTCTTC
TRBJ2-7,-,TRBV6-2/TRBV6-3,-,CASSYFYYEQYF,TGTGCCAGCAGTTACTTCTACTACGAGCAGTACTTC
TRBJ1-1,-,TRBV5-6,-,CASSRLGNSNTEAFF,TGTGCCAGCAGCCGTCTAGGGAACTCGAACACTGAAGCTTTCTTT
TRBJ2-1,once,TRBV5-1,TRBD2,CASSFIAGYYNEQFF,TGCGCCAGCAGCTTCATAGCGGGATATTACAATGAGCAGTTCTTC
TRBJ1-5,few,TRBV12-3/TRBV12-4,-,CASSKQGGNQPQHF,TGTGCCAGCAGTAAACAGGGAGGCAATCAGCCCCAGCATTTT
TRBJ1-2,-,TRBV6-5,-,CASSTGLRHYGYTF,TGTGCCAGCAGCACAGGCCTCCGCCACTATGGCTACACCTTC
TRBJ2-7,-,TRBV29-1,TRBD1,CSVAQGQAPYEQYF,TGCAGCGTCGCCCAGGGACAGGCCCCCTACGAGCAGTACTTC
TRBJ1-2,-,TRBV12-3/TRBV12-4,-,CASSPSGEGDYGYTF,TGTGCCAGCAGTCCCTCGGGGGAAGGGGACTATGGCTACACCTTC
TRBJ2-7,-,TRBV6-1,-,CASSEAALALYEQYF,TGTGCCAGCAGTGAAGCCGCTCTAGCCCTCTACGAGCAGTACTTC
TRBJ1-6,-,TRBV10-3,-,CATAWEGRSPLHF,TGTGCCACCGCATGGGAGGGCCGGTCACCCCTCCACTTT
TRBJ1-3,many,TRBV7-2,-,CASSGNNPGNTIYF,TGTGCCAGCAGCGGGAACAACCCTGGAAACACCATATATTTT
TRBJ1-1,few,TRBV2,-,CASSEFNGGRTEAFF,TGTGCCAGCAGTGAGTTTAACGGGGGGCGGACTGAAGCTTTCTTT
TRBJ2-7,-,TRBV10-3,TRBD1,CAIRGQGSYEQYF,TGTGCCATCAGGGGACAGGGTTCCTACGAGCAGTACTTC
TRBJ1-5,-,TRBV28,-,CASSPSGRDDQPQHF,TGTGCCAGCAGTCCCTCGGGCAGGGATGATCAGCCCCAGCATTTT
TRBJ1-5,-,TRBV6-2/TRBV6-3,-,CASSSIGNQPQHF,TGTGCCAGCAGTTCGATAGGCAATCAGCCCCAGCATTTT
TRBJ1-4,-,TRBV7-2,-,CASSLEGWNEKLFF,TGTGCCAGCAGCTTAGAAGGATGGAATGAAAAACTGTTTTTT
TRBJ1-3,many,TRBV11-2,TRBD1,CASSVDRAFSGNTIYF,TGTGCCAGCAGCGTAGACAGGGCCTTCTCTGGAAACACCATATATTTT
TRBJ2-7,-,TRBV4-1,-,CASSQDRHEQYF,TGCGCCAGCAGCCAAGATAGGCACGAGCAGTACTTC
TRBJ1-2,-,TRBV20-1,TRBD1,CSASSGTGGGYTF,TGCAGTGCTAGTTCCGGGACAGGGGGAGGCTACACCTTC
TRBJ1-2,-,TRBV14,-,CASSQDRTPYGYTF,TGTGCCAGCAGCCAAGACCGGACTCCCTATGGCTACACCTTC
TRBJ1-6,-,TRBV28,TRBD1,CASSPAGTGYNSPLHF,TGTGCCAGCAGCCCTGCCGGGACAGGCTATAATTCACCCCTCCACTTT
TRBJ2-2,-,TRBV4-3,-,CASSQTGLITGELFF,TGCGCCAGCAGCCAGACCGGGCTAATTACCGGGGAGCTGTTTTTT
TRBJ2-1,-,TRBV12-3/TRBV12-4,-,CASSLVGDFYNEQFF,TGTGCCAGCAGTTTAGTAGGGGATTTCTACAATGAGCAGTTCTTC
TRBJ1-4,-,TRBV4-3,-,CASSPTGTGDEKLFF,TGCGCCAGCAGCCCTACAGGGACGGGGGATGAAAAACTGTTTTTT
TRBJ2-1,-,TRBV13,TRBD2,CASSSPGLAGAWANEQFF,TGTGCCAGCAGCTCTCCGGGACTAGCGGGAGCCTGGGCGAATGAGCAGTTCTTC
TRBJ2-3,-,TRBV7-9,TRBD1,CAGSRGRRWDTQYF,TGTGCCGGATCCAGGGGGCGTCGATGGGATACGCAGTATTTT
TRBJ1-2,-,TRBV3-1,-,CASSQAVLHGYTF,TGTGCCAGCAGCCAAGCGGTCCTCCATGGCTACACCTTC
TRBJ1-2,-,TRBV28,-,CASSGRTMGYTF,TGTGCCAGCAGCGGGCGTACAATGGGCTACACCTTC
TRBJ1-2,few,TRBV6-5,-,CASSYSSIRDRPNYGYTF,TGTGCCAGCAGTTACTCGAGTATAAGGGACCGCCCGAACTATGGCTACACCTTC
TRBJ1-6,-,TRBV12-3/TRBV12-4,TRBD1,CASRPGQLLNSPLHF,TGTGCCAGCAGGCCGGGACAGCTTCTTAATTCACCCCTCCACTTT
TRBJ1-5,few,TRBV2,-,CASRGIHDQPQHF,TGTGCCAGCAGAGGGATTCATGATCAGCCCCAGCATTTT
TRBJ1-1,-,TRBV2,-,CASRVQNTEAFF,TGTGCCAGCAGAGTACAAAACACTGAAGCTTTCTTT
TRBJ1-2,-,TRBV6-6,TRBD1,CASSSAGQVYGYTF,TGTGCCAGCAGTTCGGCGGGACAGGTCTATGGCTACACCTTC
TRBJ1-1,-,TRBV10-3,-,CAITQNEGMATFF,TGTGCCATCACCCAAAATGAAGGGATGGCAACTTTCTTT
TRBJ1-6,-,TRBV27,TRBD1,CASSLQGRQGNSPLHF,TGTGCCAGCAGTTTACAGGGTCGACAGGGGAATTCACCCCTCCACTTT
TRBJ2-4,-,TRBV28,-,CASSLHQGTLAKNIQYF,TGTGCCAGCAGTTTACATCAGGGAACTCTAGCCAAAAACATTCAGTACTTC